The sample holds a few counts of the clone carrying this T cell receptor beta chain. Trimming removed 0 bases from V and 4 bases from J, with 12 bases in between. CDR1 is LGHNA, CDR2 YSLEER, per germline. The CDR3 runs 15 residues. The source of the sample is a study of memory CD4+ T cells and cytomegalovirus serostatus. Overall study context: Healthy Belgian adult donors included roughly nine CMV-positive and around 25 CMV-negative people.

The sort gate was single viable CD3+CD4+CD8-CD45RO+ cells for memory CD4+ T cells. Only in-frame clones appear in the TCRdb table, and some are missing; sequencing was by immunoSEQ multiplex PCR. The data hold about 75,000 clones, with roughly 78% observed a single time. Sequencing was done on a sample of memory CD4+ T cells from blood. This chain links TRBV4-3 with TRBJ1-2; the D is unclear. The source is an adult in good health and CMV-seropositive. The CDR3 bases are TGCGCCAGCAGCCAAGATGGTGAAGGGCGCTATGGCTACACCTTC. This codes for CASSQDGEGRYGYTF.